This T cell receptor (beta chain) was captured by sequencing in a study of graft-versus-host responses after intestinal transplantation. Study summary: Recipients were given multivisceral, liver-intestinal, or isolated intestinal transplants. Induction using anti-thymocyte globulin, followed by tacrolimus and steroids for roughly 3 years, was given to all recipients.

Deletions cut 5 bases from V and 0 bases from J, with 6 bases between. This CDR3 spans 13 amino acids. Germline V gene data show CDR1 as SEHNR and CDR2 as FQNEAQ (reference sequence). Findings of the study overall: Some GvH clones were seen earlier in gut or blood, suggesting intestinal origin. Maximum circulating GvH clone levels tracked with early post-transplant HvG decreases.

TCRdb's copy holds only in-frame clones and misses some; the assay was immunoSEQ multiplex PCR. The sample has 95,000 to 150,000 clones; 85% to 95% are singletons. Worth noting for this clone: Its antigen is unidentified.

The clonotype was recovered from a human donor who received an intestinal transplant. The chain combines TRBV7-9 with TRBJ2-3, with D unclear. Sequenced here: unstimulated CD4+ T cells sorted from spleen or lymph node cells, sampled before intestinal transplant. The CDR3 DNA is TGTGCCAGCAGCATTACTAGCACAGATACGCAGTATTTT. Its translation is CASSITSTDTQYF.